This entry concerns a single TCR beta chain. Its specificity is unknown. The sample is drawn from a study of cytomegalovirus exposure and HLA in healthy donors. Across the study: Across 300 to 400 genotyped donors, roughly 80% landed in the Caucasian-associated ancestry cluster.

Study outcomes and limitations: Immune exposure information available was restricted to CMV serostatus.

Each of the donors was a healthy bone marrow donor. Use of 60 Vbeta and 13 Jbeta primers characterized the PCR. Profiling relied on immunoSEQ multiplex PCR, and the TCRdb table lists in-frame clones only, not all of them. This table holds over 150,000 clones, roughly 78% found once. Sequenced input: PBMCs. This clonotype was obtained from a man in his forties in good health and CMV-seronegative.

In nucleotides, the CDR3 is TGTGCCAGCAGCCGGGGAACTAATGAAAAACTGTTTTTT. This codes for CASSRGTNEKLFF. The chain uses TRBV6-1 and TRBJ1-4; D is uncertain. The CDR3 runs to 13 residues. Trimming took off 6 bases at V and 1 base at J, with 6 bases between the two ends. Looked up from germline, CDR1 is MNHNS and CDR2 is SASEGT.